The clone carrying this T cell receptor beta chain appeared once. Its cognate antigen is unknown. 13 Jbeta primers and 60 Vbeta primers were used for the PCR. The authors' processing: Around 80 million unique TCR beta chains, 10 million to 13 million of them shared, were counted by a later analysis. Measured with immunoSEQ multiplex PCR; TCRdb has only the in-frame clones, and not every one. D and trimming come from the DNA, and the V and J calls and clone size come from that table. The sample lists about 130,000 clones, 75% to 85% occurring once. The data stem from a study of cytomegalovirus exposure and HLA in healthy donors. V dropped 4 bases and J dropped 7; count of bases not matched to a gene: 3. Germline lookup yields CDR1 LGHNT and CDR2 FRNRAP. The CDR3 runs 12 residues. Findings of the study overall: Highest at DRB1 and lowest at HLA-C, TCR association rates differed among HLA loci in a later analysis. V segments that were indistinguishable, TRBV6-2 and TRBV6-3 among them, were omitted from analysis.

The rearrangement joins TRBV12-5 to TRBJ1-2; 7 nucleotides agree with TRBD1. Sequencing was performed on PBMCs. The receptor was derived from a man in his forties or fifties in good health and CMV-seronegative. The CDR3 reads CASGWDSGGYTF. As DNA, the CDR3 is TGTGCTAGTGGTTGGGACAGTGGTGGCTACACCTTC.